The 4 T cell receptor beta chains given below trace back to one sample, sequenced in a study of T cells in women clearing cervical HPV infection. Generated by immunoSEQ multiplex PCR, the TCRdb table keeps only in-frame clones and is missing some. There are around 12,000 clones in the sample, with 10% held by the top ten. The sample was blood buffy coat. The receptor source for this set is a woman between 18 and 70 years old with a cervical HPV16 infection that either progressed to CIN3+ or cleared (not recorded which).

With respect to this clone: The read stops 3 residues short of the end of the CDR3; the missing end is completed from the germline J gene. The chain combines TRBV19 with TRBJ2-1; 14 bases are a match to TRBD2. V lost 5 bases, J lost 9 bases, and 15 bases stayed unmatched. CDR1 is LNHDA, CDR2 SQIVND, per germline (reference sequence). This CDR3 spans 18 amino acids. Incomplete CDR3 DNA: TGTGCCAGTAGTCTCGTCCTGACTAGCGGGGGGGCCGAGACTGAG. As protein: CASSLVLTSGGAETE. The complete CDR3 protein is CASSLVLTSGGAETEQFF. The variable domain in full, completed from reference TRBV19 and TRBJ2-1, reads DGGITQSPKYLFRKEGQNVTLSCEQNLNHDAMYWYRQDPGQGLRLIYYSQIVNDFQKGDIAEGYSVSREKKESFPLTVTSAQKNPTAFYLCASSLVLTSGGAETEQFFGPGTRLTVL.

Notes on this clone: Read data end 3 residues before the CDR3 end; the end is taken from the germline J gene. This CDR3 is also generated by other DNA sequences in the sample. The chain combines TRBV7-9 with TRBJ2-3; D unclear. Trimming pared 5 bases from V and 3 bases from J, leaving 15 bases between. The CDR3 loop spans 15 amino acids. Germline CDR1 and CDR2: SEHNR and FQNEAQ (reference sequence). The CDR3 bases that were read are TGTGCCAGCAGCCCTCGGCAGGCGATGACAGATACG. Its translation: CASSPRQAMTDT. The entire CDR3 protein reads CASSPRQAMTDTQYF.

This CDR3 reads CASSPGTGEYGYTF. The CDR3 bases that were read are TGCGCCAGCAGCCCCGGGACAGGGGAATATGGC. This chain joins TRBV10-1 and TRBJ1-2; 10 bases match TRBD1. Coverage ceases 3 residues before the CDR3 finishes, and the germline J gene fills in the end. There are 14 residues in the CDR3. The J segment lost 5 bases and the V segment lost 6 bases, leaving 6 bases of the junction unmatched. Germline-derived CDR1 and CDR2 are WNHNN and SYGVQD (reference sequence).

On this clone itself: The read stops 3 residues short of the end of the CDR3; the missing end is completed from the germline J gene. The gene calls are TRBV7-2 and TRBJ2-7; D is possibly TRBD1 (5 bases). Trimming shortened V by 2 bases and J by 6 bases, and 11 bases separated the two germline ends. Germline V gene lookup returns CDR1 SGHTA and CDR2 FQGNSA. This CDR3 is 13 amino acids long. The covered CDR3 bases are TGTGCCAGCAGCTTATATACAGGAAGCGAG. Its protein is CASSLYTGSE. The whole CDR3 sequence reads CASSLYTGSEQYF.